This T cell receptor beta chain was sequenced in a study of T-cell reconstitution after alpha-beta-depleted transplantation in children. Study-level findings and limits: After transplant, at about two months, alpha-beta T cells were reportedly derived from several hundred expanded graft clones.

With regard to this clonotype: Its antigen is undetermined.

The authors prepared the TCRbeta library with unique molecular identifiers. TCRdb reprocessed the PCR reads with MiXCR, giving one entry per CDR3 protein. The sample records about 980,000 distinct CDR3 sequences, about 26% being singletons. Germline V gene data show CDR1 as SGHAT and CDR2 as FQNNGV. V was pared by 5 bases and J by 4 bases, with 7 bases between. The CDR3 is 12 amino acids. The V gene is TRBV11-2, the J gene TRBJ2-3; D not certain. The starting material was PBMCs, mostly from graft donor cells, obtained 360 days after TCRalphabeta/CD19-depleted stem cell transplant. This sequence originates from a boy in the first two years of life who had a stem cell transplant for SCID, so the T cells may come from the graft donor. This CDR3 reads CASSPVPDTQYF. The CDR3 DNA sequence: TGTGCCAGCAGCCCTGTCCCAGATACGCAGTATTTT.